These T cell receptor beta chains were read from a single sample in a study of vaccination effects on CD4 cells after COVID-19. Their recognized antigens are unknown. Method: immunoSEQ multiplex PCR; TCRdb's copy keeps in-frame clones and lacks some. Here the sample spans some 17,000 clones, about 80% being singletons. The source material was CD4+ T cells from PBMCs cultured with SARS-CoV-2 spike peptides, sampled after COVID-19 vaccination. These receptors came from a human donor who had a prior SARS-CoV-2 infection. The CDR3 runs from the conserved cysteine through the conserved F or W. The order of the fields is clone size, V gene, CDR3 protein. The size entry is marked missing in some rows and otherwise reads once, few, many or a size class.

abundance: -; v_gene: TRBV29-1; CDR3aa: CSVEELAAEAQYF
abundance: -; v_gene: TRBV18; CDR3aa: CASSPAPMGPTDTQYF
abundance: few; v_gene: TRBV10-1; CDR3aa: CARLAGAPRKTQYF
abundance: -; v_gene: TRBV18; CDR3aa: CASSSTQSSYNSPLHF
abundance: -; v_gene: TRBV6-5; CDR3aa: CASSYSSGPYNEQFF
abundance: -; v_gene: TRBV6-1; CDR3aa: CASSEPTRKKETQYF
abundance: -; v_gene: TRBV5-1; CDR3aa: CASSVGGVETQYF
abundance: -; v_gene: TRBV10-3; CDR3aa: CAITKTADRPGANVLTF
abundance: -; v_gene: TRBV3-1/TRBV3-2; CDR3aa: CASSQAGPGTEAFF
abundance: -; v_gene: TRBV6-6; CDR3aa: CASRRQGVYGYTF
abundance: -; v_gene: TRBV7-9; CDR3aa: CATINRGNQREAQYF
abundance: -; v_gene: TRBV6-5; CDR3aa: CASTLGADSEAFF
abundance: -; v_gene: TRBV5-6; CDR3aa: CASSFTGRDSPLHF
abundance: -; v_gene: TRBV15; CDR3aa: CATSRELGANYGYTF